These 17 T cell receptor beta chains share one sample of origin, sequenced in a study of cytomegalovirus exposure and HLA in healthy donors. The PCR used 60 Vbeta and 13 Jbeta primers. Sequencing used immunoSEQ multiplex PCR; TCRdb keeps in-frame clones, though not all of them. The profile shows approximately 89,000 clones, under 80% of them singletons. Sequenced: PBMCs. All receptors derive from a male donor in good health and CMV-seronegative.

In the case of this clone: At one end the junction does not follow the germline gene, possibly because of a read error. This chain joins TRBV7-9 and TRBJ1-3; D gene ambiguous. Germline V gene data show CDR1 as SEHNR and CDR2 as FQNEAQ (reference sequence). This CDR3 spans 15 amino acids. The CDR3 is CSSSRRTGLGNTIYF. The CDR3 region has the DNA TGTTCCAGCAGCCGTCGGACTGGGCTTGGAAACACCATATATTTT.

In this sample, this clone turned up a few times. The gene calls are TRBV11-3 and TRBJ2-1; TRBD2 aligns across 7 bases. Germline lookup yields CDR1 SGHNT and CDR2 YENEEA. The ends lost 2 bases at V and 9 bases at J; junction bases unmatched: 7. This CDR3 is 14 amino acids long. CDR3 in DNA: TGTGCCAGCAGCTTAAAGAGCGGGATAAGTGAGCAGTTCTTC. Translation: CASSLKSGISEQFF.

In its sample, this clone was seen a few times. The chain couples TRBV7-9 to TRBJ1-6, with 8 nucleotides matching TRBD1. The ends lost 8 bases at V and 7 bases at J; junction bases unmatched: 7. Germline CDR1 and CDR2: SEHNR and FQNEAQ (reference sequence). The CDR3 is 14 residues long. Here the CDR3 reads CASFTDRENSPLHF. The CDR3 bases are TGTGCCAGCTTTACGGACAGGGAGAATTCACCCCTCCACTTT.

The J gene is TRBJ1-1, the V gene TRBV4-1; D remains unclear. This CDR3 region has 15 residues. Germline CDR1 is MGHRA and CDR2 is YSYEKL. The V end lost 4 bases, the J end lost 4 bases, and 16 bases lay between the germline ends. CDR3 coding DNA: TGCGCCAGCAGCCCACCGGGGAGAAAAAGCACTGAAGCTTTCTTT. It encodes CASSPPGRKSTEAFF.

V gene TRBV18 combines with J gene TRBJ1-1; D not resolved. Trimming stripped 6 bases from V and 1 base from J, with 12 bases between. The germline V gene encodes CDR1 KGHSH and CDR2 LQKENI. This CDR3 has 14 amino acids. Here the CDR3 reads CASSLRDWNTEAFF. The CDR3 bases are TGTGCCAGCTCTCTCCGTGACTGGAACACTGAAGCTTTCTTT. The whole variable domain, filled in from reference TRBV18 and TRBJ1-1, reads NAGVMQNPRHLVRRRGQEARLRCSPMKGHSHVYWYRQLPEEGLKFMVYLQKENIIDESGMPKERFSAEFPKEGPSILRIQQVVRGDSAAYFCASSLRDWNTEAFFGQGTRLTVV.

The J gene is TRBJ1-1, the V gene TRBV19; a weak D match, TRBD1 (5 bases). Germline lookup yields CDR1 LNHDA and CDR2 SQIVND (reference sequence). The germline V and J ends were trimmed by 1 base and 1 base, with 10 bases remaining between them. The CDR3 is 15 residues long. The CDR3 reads CASSIVGQTNTEAFF. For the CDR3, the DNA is TGTGCCAGTAGTATAGTTGGACAAACGAACACTGAAGCTTTCTTT.

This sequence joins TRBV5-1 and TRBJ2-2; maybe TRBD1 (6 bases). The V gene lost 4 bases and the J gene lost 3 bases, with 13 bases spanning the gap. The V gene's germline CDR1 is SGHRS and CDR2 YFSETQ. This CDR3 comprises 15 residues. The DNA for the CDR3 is TGCGCCAGCAGCAGTGCACAGGGTTACACCGGGGAGCTGTTTTTT. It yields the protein CASSSAQGYTGELFF. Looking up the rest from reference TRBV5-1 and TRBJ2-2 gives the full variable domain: KAGVTQTPRYLIKTRGQQVTLSCSPISGHRSVSWYQQTPGQGLQFLFEYFSETQRNKGNFPGRFSGRQFSNSRSEMNVSTLELGDSALYLCASSSAQGYTGELFFGEGSRLTVL.

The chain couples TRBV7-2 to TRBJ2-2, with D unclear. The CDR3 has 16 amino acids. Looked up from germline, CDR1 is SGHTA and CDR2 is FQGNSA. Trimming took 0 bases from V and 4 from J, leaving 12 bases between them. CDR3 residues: CASSLAQLRSTGELFF. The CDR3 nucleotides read TGTGCCAGCAGCTTAGCGCAGCTGCGGAGCACCGGGGAGCTGTTTTTT. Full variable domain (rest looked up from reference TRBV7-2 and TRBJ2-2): GAGVSQSPSNKVTEKGKDVELRCDPISGHTALYWYRQSLGQGLEFLIYFQGNSAPDKSGLPSDRFSAERTGGSVSTLTIQRTQQEDSAVYLCASSLAQLRSTGELFFGEGSRLTVL.

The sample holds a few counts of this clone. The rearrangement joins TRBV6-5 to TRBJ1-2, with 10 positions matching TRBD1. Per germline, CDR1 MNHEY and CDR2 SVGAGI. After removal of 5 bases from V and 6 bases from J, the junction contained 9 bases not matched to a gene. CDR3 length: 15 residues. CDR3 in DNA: TGTGCCAGCAGTCAGACAGGGGGCGAGGTTAATGGCTACACCTTC. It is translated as CASSQTGGEVNGYTF.

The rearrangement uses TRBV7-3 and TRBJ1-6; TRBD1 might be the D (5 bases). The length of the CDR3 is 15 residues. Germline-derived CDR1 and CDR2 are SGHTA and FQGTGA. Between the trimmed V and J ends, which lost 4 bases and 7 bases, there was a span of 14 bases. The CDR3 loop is CASSSQLGGNSPLHF. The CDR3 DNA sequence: TGTGCCAGCAGCTCCCAGCTGGGGGGGAATTCACCCCTCCACTTT.

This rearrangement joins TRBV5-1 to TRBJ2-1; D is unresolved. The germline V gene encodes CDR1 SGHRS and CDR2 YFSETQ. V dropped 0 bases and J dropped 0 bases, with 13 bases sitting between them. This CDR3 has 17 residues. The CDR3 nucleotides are TGCGCCAGCAGCTTGGAGGCGGCCCTCAGCTCCTACAATGAGCAGTTCTTC. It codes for CASSLEAALSSYNEQFF.

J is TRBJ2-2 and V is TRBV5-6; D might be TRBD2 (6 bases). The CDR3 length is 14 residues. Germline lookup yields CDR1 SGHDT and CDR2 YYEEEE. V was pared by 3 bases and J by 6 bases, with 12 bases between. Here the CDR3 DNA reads TGTGCCAGCAGCTCAGGGAGGTGGGCCGGGGAGCTGTTTTTT. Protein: CASSSGRWAGELFF.

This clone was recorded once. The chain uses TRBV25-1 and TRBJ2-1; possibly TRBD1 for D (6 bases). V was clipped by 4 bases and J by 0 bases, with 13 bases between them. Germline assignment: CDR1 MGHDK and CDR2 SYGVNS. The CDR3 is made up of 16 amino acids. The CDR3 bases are TGTGCCAGCAGTGGCTCAGGGGCCATCTCCTACAATGAGCAGTTCTTC. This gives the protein CASSGSGAISYNEQFF.

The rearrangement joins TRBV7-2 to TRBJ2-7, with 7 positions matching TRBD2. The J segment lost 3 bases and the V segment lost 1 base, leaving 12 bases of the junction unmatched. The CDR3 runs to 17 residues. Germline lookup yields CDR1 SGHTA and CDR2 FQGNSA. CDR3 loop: CASSLEGRADLIYEQYF. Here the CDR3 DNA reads TGTGCCAGCAGCTTAGAGGGGAGGGCAGACCTCATCTACGAGCAGTACTTC.

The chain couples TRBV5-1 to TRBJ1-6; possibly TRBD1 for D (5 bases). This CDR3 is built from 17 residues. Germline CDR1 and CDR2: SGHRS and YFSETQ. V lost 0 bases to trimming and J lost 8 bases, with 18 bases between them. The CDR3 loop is CASSLGPTGSTHSPLHF. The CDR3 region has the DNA TGCGCCAGCAGCTTGGGGCCTACAGGTTCCACGCATTCACCCCTCCACTTT.

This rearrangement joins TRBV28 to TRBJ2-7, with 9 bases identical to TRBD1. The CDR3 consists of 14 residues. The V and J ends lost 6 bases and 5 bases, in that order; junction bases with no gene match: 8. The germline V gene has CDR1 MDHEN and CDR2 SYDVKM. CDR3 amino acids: CASSLQGAVDEQYF. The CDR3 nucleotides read TGTGCCAGCAGCCTACAGGGGGCGGTCGACGAGCAGTACTTC.

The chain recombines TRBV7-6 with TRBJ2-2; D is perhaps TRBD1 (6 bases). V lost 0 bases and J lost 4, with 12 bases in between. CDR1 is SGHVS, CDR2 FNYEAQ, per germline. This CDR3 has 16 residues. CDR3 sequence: CASSLAIRGATGELFF. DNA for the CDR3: TGTGCCAGCAGCTTAGCGATCAGGGGTGCCACCGGGGAGCTGTTTTTT.